The clone carrying this TCR beta chain has just a few counts. The antigen remains undetermined. For TCR beta, libraries came from quantitative 5'-RACE with molecular barcodes. One entry per CDR3 protein results from TCRdb running MiXCR on the 5' RACE reads. The table lists roughly 260,000 distinct CDR3 sequences, 20% of them singletons. This sample was included in a study of CD8 T cells in ankylosing spondylitis. Whole-study findings and limits: Prior literature has documented some motif variants in synovial fluid and blood from reactive arthritis. Characteristic, it appeared, of ankylosing spondylitis blood was a TCR beta motif of several highly homologous variants. Significant enrichment of disease-linked clones was reported in matched ankylosing spondylitis synovial fluid.

This CDR3 has 13 amino acids. V shed 6 bases and J shed 7 bases, with 12 bases lying between them. The germline gives CDR1 LNHDA, CDR2 SQIVND (reference sequence). The source is a male donor with ankylosing spondylitis or in good health (not recorded which). The chain carries TRBV19 and TRBJ1-4, with D unresolved. Sequenced: blood, either unsorted or a sorted T cell fraction (not recorded which). CDR3 sequence reads: CASRLAEGEKLFF. The DNA of the CDR3 is TGTGCCAGTAGGTTGGCAGAAGGTGAAAAACTGTTTTTT.